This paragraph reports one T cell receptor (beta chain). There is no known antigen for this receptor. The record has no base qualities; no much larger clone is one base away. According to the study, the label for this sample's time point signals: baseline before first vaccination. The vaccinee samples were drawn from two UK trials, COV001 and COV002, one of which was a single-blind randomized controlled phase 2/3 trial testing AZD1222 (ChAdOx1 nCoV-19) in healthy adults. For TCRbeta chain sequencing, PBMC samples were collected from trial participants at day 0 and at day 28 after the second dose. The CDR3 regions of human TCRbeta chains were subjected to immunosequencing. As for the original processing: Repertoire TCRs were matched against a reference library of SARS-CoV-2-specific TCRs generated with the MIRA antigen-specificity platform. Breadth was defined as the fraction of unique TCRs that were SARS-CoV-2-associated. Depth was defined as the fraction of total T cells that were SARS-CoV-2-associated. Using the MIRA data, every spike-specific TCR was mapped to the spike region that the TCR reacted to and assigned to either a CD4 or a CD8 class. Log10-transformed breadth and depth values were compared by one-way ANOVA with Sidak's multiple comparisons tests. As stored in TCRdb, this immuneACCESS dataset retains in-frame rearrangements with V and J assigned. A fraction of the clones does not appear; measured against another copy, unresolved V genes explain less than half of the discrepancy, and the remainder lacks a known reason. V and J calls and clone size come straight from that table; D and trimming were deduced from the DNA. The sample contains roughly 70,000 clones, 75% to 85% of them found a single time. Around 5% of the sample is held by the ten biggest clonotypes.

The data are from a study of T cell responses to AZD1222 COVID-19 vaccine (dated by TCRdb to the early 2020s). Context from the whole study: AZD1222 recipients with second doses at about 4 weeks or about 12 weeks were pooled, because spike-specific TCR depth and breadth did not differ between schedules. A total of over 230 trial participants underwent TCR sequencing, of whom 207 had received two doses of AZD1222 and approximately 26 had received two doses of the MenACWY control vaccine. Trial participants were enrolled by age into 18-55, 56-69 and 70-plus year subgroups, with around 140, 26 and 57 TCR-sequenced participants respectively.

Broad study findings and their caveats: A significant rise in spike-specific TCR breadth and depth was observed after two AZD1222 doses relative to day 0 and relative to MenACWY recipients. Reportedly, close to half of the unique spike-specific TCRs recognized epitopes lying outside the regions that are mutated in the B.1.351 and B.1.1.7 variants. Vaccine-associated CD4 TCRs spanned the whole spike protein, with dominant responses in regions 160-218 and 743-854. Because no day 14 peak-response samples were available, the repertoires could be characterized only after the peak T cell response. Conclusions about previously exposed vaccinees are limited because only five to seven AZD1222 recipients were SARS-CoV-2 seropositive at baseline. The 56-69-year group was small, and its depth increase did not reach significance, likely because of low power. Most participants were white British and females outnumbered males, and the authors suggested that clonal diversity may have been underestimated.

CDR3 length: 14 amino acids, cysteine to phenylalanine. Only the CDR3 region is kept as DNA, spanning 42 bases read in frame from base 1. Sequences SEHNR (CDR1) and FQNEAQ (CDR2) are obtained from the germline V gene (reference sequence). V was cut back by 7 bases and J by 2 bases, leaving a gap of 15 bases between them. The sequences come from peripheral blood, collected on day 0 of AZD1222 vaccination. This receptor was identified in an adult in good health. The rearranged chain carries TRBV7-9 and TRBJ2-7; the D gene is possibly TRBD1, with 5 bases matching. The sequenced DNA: TGTGCCAGCACCTCTCTTGAGACAGCCTACGAGCAGTACTTC. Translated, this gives CASTSLETAYEQYF.